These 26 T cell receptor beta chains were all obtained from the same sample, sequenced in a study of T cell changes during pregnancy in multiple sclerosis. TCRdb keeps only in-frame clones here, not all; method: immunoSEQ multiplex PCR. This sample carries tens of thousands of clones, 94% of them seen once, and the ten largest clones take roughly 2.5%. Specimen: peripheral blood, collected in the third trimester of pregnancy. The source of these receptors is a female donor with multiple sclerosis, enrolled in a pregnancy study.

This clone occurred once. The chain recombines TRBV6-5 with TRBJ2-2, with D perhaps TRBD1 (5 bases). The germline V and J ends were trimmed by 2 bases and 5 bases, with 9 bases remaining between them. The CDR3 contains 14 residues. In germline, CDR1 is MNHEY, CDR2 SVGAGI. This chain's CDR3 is CASSYGAETGELFF. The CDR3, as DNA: TGTGCCAGCAGTTACGGGGCGGAGACCGGGGAGCTGTTTTTT.

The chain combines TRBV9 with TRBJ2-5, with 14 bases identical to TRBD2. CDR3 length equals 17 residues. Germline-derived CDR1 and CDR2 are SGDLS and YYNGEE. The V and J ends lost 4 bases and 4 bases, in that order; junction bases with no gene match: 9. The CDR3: CASSSGLAGGFAETQYF. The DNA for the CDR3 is TGTGCCAGCAGCTCAGGACTAGCGGGGGGTTTCGCAGAGACCCAGTACTTC.

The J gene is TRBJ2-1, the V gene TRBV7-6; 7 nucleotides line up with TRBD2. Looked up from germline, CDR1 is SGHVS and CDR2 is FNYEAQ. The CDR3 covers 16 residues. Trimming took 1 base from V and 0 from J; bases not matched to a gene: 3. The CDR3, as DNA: TGTGCCAGCAGCTTAGGCGGGGGTTTCTCCTACAATGAGCAGTTCTTC. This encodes CASSLGGGFSYNEQFF.

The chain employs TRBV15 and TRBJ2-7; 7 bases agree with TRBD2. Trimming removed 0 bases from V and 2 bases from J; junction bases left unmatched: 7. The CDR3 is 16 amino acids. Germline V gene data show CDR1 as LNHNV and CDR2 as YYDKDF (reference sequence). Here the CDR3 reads CATSRDSGGRPYEQYF. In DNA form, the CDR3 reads TGTGCCACCAGCAGAGATTCGGGGGGACGACCCTACGAGCAGTACTTC.

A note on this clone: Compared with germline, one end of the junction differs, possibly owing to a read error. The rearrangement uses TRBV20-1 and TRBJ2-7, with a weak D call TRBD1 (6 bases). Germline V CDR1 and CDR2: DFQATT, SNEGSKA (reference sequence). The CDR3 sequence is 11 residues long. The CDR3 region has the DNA TGCAGTGCTAGAGTAACAGGACAGACAGTCTTC. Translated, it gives CSARVTGQTVF.

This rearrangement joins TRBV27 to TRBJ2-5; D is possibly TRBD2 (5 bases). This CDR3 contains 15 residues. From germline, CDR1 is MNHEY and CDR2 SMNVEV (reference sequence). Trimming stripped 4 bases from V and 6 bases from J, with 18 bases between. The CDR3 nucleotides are TGTGCCAGCAGTTCCAGCCCCCGGGGTGTCCAGACCCAGTACTTC. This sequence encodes CASSSSPRGVQTQYF.

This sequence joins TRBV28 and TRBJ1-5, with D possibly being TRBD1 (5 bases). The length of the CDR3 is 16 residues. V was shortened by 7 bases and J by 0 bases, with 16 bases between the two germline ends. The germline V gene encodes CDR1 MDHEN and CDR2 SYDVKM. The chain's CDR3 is CASISAGTVSNQPQHF. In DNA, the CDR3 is TGTGCCAGCATTTCCGCCGGGACTGTTAGCAATCAGCCCCAGCATTTT.

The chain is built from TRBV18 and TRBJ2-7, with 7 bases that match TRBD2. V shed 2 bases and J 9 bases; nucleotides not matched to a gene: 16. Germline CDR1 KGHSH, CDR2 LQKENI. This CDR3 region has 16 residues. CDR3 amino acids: CASSPFSGTARGVQYF. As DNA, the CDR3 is TGTGCCAGCTCACCATTCTCCGGGACCGCCCGGGGGGTGCAGTACTTC.

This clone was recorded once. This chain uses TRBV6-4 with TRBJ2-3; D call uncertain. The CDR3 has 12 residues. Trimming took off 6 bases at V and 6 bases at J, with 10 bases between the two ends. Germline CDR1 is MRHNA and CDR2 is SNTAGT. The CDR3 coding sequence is TGTGCCAGCAGGAGGTATGGGGATACGCAGTATTTT. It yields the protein CASRRYGDTQYF.

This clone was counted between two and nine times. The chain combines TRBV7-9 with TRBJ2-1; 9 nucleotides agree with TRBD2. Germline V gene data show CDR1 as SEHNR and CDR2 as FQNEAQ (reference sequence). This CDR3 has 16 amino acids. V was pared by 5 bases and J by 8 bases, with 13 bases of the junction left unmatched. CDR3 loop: CASSPGGGGGAYEQFF. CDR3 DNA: TGTGCCAGCAGCCCCGGGGGAGGCGGGGGGGCATATGAGCAGTTCTTC.

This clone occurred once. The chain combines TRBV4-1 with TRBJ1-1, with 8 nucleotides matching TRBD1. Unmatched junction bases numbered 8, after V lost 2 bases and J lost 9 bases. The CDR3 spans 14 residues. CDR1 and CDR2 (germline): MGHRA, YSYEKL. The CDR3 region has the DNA TGCGCCAGCAGCCAACCCAGGGACAGGAAAAAAGCTTTCTTT. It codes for CASSQPRDRKKAFF.

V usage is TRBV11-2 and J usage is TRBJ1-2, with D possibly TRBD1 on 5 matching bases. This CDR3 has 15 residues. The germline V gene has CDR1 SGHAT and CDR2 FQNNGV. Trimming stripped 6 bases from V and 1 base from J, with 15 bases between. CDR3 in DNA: TGTGCCAGCAGACACACCAGGGTTCTTAACTATGGCTACACCTTC. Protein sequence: CASRHTRVLNYGYTF.

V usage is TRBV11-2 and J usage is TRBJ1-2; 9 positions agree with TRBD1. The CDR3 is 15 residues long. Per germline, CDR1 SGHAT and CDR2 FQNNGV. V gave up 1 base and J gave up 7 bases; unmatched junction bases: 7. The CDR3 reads CASSLVGGQGLGYTF. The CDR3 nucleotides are TGTGCCAGCAGCTTAGTAGGTGGACAGGGGCTTGGCTACACCTTC.

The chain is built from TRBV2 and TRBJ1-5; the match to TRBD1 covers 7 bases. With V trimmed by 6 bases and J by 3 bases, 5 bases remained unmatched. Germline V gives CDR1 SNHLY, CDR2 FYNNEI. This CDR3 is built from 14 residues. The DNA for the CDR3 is TGTGCCAGCAGCCGAACAGGGGACAATCAGCCCCAGCATTTT. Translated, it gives CASSRTGDNQPQHF.

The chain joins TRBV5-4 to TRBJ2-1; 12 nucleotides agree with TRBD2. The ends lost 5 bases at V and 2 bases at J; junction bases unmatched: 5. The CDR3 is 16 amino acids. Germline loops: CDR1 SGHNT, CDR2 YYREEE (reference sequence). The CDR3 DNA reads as TGTGCCAGCAGTAGACTAGCGGGGGATACCTACAATGAGCAGTTCTTC. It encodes CASSRLAGDTYNEQFF.

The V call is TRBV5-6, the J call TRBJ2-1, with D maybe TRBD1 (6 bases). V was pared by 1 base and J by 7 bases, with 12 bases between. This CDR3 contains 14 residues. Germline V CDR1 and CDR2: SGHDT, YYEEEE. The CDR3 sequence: CASSLYRVKNEQFF. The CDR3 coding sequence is TGTGCCAGCAGCTTGTACAGGGTCAAAAATGAGCAGTTCTTC.

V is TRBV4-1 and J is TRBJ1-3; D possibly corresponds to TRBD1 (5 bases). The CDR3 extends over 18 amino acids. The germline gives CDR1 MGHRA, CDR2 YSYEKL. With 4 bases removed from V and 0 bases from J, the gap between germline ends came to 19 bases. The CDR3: CASSRQGAGDFSGNTIYF. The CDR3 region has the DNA TGCGCCAGCAGCCGACAAGGGGCTGGGGACTTCTCTGGAAACACCATATATTTT.

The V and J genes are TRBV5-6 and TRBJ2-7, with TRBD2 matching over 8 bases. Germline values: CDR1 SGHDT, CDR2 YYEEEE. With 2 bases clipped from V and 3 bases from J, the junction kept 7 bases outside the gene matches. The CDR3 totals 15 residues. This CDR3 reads CASSFRRGVDYEQYF. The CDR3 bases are TGTGCCAGCAGCTTCCGGCGGGGGGTCGACTACGAGCAGTACTTC.

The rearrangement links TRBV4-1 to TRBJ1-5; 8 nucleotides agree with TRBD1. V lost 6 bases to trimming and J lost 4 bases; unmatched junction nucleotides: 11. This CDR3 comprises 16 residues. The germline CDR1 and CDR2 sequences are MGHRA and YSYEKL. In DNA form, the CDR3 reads TGCGCCAGCAGTCGAGTTGACAGGGGACCTAATCAGCCCCAGCATTTT. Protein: CASSRVDRGPNQPQHF.

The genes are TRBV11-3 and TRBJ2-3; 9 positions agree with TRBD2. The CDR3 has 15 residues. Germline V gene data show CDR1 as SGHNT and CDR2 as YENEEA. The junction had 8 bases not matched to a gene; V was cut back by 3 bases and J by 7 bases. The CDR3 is CASSFVRGGNHTQYF. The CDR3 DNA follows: TGTGCCAGCAGCTTTGTGCGGGGGGGCAATCATACGCAGTATTTT.

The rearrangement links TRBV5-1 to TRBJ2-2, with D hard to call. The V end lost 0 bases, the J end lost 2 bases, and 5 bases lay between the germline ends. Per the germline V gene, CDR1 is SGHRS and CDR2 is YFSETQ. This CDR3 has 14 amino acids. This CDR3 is CASSLAQNTGELFF. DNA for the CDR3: TGCGCCAGCAGCTTGGCACAAAACACCGGGGAGCTGTTTTTT. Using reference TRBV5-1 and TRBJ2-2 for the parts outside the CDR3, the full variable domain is KAGVTQTPRYLIKTRGQQVTLSCSPISGHRSVSWYQQTPGQGLQFLFEYFSETQRNKGNFPGRFSGRQFSNSRSEMNVSTLELGDSALYLCASSLAQNTGELFFGEGSRLTVL.

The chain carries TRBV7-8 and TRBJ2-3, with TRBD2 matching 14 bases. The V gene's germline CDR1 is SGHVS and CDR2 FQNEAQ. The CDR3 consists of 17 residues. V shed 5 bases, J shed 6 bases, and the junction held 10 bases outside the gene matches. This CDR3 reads CASSIRLAGGPSDTQYF. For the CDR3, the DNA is TGTGCCAGCAGCATCCGACTAGCGGGGGGGCCCTCGGATACGCAGTATTTT.

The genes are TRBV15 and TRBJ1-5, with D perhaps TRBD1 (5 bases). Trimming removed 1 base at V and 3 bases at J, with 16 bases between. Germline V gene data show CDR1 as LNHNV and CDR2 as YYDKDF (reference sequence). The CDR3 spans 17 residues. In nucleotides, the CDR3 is TGTGCCACCAGCAGAGGGCCCCTGGGGCAGATCAATCAGCCCCAGCATTTT. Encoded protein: CATSRGPLGQINQPQHF.

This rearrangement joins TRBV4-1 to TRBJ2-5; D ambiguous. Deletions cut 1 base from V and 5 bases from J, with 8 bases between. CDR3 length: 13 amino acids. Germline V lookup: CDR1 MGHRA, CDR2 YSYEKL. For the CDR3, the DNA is TGCGCCAGCAGCCAAGTACCCGAGGAGACCCAGTACTTC. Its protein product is CASSQVPEETQYF.

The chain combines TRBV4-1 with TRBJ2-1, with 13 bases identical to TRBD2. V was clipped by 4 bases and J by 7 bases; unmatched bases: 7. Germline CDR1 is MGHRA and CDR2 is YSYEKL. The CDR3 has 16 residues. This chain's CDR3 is CASSLMGLAGSNEQFF. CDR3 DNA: TGCGCCAGCAGCCTAATGGGACTAGCGGGGAGTAATGAGCAGTTCTTC.

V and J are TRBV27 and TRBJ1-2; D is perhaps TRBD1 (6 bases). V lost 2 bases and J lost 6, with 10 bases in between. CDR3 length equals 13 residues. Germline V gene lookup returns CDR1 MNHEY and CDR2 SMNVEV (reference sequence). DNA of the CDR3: TGTGCCAGCAGTTTAGGCGGGGGGCATGGCTACACCTTC. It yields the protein CASSLGGGHGYTF.